The sequence of this T cell receptor (beta chain) was determined in a study of cytomegalovirus exposure and HLA in healthy donors. Findings and limits, study-wide: In a later analysis, specific HLA alleles were associated with 15,000 to 20,000 TCR beta sequences at a 0.05 false discovery rate. In presence/absence analyses, roughly uniform sequencing depth across donors was assumed.

A multiplex PCR was run with 60 Vbeta primers and 13 Jbeta primers. TCRdb's table, derived via immunoSEQ multiplex PCR, lists solely in-frame clones and lacks some. Here the sample spans 80,000 or so clones, about two thirds being singletons. Points on this clone: The antigen remains undetermined.

CDR1 and CDR2 from the germline V gene are SQVTM and ANQGSEA. The length of the CDR3 is 13 residues. The trim removed 7 bases at V and 2 bases at J, leaving 5 bases unmatched. The sequenced material came from PBMCs. The chain recombines TRBV29-1 with TRBJ1-2; 9 bases are shared with TRBD1. The clonotype originates from a man aged 25 to 40 in good health and CMV-seropositive. CDR3 protein: CSATGTGNYGYTF. The CDR3 nucleotides read TGCAGCGCCACCGGGACAGGGAACTATGGCTACACCTTC. The full variable domain, its missing parts supplied by reference TRBV29-1 and TRBJ1-2, is SAVISQKPSRDICQRGTSLTIQCQVDSQVTMMFWYRQQPGQSLTLIATANQGSEATYESGFVIDKFPISRPNLTFSTLTVSNMSPEDSSIYLCSATGTGNYGYTFGSGTRLTVV.